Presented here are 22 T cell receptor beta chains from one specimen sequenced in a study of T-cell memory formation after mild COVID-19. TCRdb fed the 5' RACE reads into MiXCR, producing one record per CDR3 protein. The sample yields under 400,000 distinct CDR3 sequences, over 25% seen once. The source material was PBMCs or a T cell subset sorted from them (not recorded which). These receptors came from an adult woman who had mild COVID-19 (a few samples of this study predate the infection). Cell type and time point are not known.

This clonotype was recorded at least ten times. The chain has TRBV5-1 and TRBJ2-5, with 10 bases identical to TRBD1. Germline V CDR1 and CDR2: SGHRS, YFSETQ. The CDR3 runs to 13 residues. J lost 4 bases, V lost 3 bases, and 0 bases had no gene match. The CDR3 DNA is TGCGCCAGCAGCTGGGACAGGGGAGAGACCCAGTACTTC. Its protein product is CASSWDRGETQYF.

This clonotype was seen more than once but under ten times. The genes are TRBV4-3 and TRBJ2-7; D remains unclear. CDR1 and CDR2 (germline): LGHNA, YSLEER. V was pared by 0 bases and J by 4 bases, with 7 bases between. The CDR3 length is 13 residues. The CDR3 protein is CASSQELEYEQYF. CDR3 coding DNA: TGCGCCAGCAGCCAAGAACTGGAGTACGAGCAGTACTTC.

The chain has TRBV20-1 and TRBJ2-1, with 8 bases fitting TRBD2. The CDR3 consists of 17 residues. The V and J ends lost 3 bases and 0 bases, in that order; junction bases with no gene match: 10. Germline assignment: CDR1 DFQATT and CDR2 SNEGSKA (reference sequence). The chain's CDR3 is CSARAPPAGGSYNEQFF. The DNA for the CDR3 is TGCAGTGCTAGGGCACCCCCCGCGGGGGGCTCCTACAATGAGCAGTTCTTC.

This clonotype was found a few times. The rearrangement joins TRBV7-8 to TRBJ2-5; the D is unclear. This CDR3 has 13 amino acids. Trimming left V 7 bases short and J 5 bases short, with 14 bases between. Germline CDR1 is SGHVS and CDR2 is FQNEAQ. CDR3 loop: CASIQHGPETQYF. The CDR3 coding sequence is TGTGCCAGCATCCAGCACGGGCCGGAGACCCAGTACTTC.

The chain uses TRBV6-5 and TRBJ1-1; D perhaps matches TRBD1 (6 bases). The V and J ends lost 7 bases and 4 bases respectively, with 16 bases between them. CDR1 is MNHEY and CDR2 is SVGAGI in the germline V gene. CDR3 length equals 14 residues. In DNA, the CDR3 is TGTGCCAGCACCGTACAGGGCCCAGCCACTGAAGCTTTCTTT. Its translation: CASTVQGPATEAFF.

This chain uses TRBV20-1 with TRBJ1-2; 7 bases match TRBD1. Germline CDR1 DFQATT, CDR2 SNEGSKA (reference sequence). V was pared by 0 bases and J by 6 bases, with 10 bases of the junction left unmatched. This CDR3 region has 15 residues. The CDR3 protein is CSAREQGRTEDGYTF. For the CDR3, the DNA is TGCAGTGCTAGAGAACAGGGGAGGACGGAGGATGGCTACACCTTC.

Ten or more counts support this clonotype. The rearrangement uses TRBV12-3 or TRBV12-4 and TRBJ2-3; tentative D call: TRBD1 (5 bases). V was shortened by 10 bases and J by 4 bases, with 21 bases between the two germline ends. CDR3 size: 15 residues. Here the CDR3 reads CATRQSGKGSDTQYF. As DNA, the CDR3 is TGTGCCACCCGACAGAGTGGTAAAGGCTCAGATACGCAGTATTTT.

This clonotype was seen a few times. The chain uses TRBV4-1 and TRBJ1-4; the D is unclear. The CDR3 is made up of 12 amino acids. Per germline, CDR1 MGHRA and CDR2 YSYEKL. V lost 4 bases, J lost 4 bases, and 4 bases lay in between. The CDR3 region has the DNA TGCGCCAGCAGCCGAATTAATGAAAAACTGTTTTTT. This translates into CASSRINEKLFF.

The CDR3 sequence: CASSQDRSVTYEQYF. Here the CDR3 DNA reads TGTGCCAGCAGCCAAGATCGCTCAGTCACCTACGAGCAGTACTTC. This sequence joins TRBV4-2 and TRBJ2-7; D is unclear. CDR1 and CDR2 (germline): LGHNA, YNFKEQ. V was clipped by 0 bases and J by 2 bases, with 11 bases between them. The CDR3 spans 15 residues.

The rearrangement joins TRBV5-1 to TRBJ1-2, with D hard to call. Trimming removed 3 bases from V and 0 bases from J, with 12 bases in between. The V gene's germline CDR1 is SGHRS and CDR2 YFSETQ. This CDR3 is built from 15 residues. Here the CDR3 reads CASSYLGGTNYGYTF. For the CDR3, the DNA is TGCGCCAGCAGCTATTTGGGAGGAACTAACTATGGCTACACCTTC.

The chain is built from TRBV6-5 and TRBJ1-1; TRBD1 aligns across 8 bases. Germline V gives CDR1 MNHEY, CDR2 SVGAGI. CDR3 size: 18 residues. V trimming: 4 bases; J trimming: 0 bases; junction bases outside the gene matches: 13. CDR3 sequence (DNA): TGTGCCAGCAGTTTCACCGGGACAGGCGTGAAGTTGAACACTGAAGCTTTCTTT. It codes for CASSFTGTGVKLNTEAFF.

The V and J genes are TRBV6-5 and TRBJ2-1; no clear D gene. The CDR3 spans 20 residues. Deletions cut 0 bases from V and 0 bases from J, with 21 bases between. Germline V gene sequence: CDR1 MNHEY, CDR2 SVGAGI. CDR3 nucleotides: TGTGCCAGCAGTTACTCGTGGCAGGTTACCTCCCAAAGCTCCTACAATGAGCAGTTCTTC. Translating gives CASSYSWQVTSQSSYNEQFF.

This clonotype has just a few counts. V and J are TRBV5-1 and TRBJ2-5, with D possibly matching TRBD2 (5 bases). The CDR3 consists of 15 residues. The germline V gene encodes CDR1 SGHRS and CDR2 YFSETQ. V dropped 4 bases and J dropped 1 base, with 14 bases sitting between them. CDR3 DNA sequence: TGCGCCAGCAGCCTGGCCATCGGGATCCAAGAGACCCAGTACTTC. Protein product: CASSLAIGIQETQYF.

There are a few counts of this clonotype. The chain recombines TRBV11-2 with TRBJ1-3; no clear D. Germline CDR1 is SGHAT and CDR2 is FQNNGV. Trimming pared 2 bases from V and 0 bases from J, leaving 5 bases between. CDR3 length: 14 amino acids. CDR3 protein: CASSLPFSGNTIYF. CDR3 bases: TGTGCCAGCAGCTTACCCTTCTCTGGAAACACCATATATTTT. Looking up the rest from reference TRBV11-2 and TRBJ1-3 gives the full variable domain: EAGVAQSPRYKIIEKRQSVAFWCNPISGHATLYWYQQILGQGPKLLIQFQNNGVVDDSQLPKDRFSAERLKGVDSTLKIQPAKLEDSAVYLCASSLPFSGNTIYFGEGSWLTVV.

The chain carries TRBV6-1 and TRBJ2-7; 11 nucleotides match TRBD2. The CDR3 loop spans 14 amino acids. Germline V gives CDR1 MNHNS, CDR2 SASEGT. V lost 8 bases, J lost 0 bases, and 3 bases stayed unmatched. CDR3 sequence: CASVTSGSSYEQYF. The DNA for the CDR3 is TGTGCCAGCGTCACTAGCGGGAGCTCCTACGAGCAGTACTTC.

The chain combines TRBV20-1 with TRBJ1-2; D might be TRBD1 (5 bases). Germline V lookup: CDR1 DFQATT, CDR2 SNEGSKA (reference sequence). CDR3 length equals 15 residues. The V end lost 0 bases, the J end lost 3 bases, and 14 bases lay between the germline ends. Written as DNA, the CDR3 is TGCAGTGCTAGAGATGTCAGGGCGCCCCACTATGGCTACACCTTC. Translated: CSARDVRAPHYGYTF.

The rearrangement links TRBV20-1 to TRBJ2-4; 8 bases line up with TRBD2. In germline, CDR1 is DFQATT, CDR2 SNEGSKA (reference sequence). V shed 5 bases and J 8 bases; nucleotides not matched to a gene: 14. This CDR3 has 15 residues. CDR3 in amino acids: CSAHTLAGRGDIQYF. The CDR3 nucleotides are TGCAGTGCTCATACTTTAGCGGGACGAGGCGACATTCAGTACTTC.

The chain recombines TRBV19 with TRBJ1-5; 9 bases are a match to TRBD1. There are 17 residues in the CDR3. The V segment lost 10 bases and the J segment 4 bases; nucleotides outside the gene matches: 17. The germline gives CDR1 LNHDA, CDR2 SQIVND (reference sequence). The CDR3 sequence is CATSTGTGLIRNQPQHF. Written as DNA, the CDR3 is TGTGCCACCTCGACCGGGACAGGGCTAATTCGGAATCAGCCCCAGCATTTT.

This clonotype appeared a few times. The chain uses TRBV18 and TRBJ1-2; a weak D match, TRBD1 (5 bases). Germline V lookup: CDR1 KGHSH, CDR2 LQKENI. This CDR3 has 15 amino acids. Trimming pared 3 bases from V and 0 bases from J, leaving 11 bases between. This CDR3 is CASSPWDGANYGYTF. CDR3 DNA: TGTGCCAGCTCACCGTGGGACGGAGCTAACTATGGCTACACCTTC.

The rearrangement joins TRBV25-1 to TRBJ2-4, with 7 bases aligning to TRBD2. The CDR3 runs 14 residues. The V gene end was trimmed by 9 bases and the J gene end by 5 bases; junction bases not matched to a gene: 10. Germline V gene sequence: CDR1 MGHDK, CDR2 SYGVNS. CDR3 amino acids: CASARAGVQNIQYF. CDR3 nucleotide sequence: TGTGCCAGTGCACGGGCGGGGGTCCAAAACATTCAGTACTTC.

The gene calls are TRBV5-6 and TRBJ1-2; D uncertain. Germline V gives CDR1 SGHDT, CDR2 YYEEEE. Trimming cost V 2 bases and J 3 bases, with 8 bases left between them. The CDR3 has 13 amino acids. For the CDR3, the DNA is TGTGCCAGCAGCTTAACAGCGGACTATGGCTACACCTTC. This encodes CASSLTADYGYTF.

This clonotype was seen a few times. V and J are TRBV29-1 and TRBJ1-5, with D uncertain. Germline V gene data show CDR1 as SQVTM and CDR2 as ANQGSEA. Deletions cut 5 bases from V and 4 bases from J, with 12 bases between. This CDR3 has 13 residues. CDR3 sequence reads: CSVLPVGNQPQHF. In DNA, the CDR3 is TGCAGCGTTCTCCCGGTCGGTAATCAGCCCCAGCATTTT.